This T cell receptor (beta chain) was identified during a study of blood T cell repertoires in COVID-19. Study context: Sites across the United States, Italy and Spain contributed samples from acute and convalescent COVID-19.

CDR3 size: 17 residues. Trimming pared 3 bases from V and 2 bases from J, leaving 18 bases between. Germline V gene sequence: CDR1 SGHDT, CDR2 YYEEEE. Authors' methods: Amplification from reference gene primers served as the basis for estimated nucleated cell counts. Only in-frame clones appear in the TCRdb table, and some are missing; sequencing was by immunoSEQ multiplex PCR. The V and J calls and the clone size are those of that table, but D and trimming were determined from the DNA. The profile shows 200,000 to 250,000 clones, roughly 85% of them singletons. The genes are TRBV5-6 and TRBJ1-3, with unresolved D. This TCR derives from a man aged 45-65 years who had recovered from COVID-19. The specimen was peripheral blood. The CDR3 DNA follows: TGTGCCAGCAGCTCTATCAAACATGGGCGACCTGGAAACACCATATATTTT. Its protein is CASSSIKHGRPGNTIYF.